Shown below are 23 T cell receptor beta chains from a single sample sequenced in a study of blood T cell repertoires in COVID-19. Profiled with immunoSEQ multiplex PCR; TCRdb holds only in-frame clones, not every one. Among tens of thousands of clones listed, 79% were seen once. The sequencing sample was made of peripheral blood. The receptors were sampled from a human donor in a cohort sampled during active COVID-19.

The sample holds a few counts of this clone. The CDR3 here is CASSLGPLQGDTEAFF. In nucleotides, the CDR3 is TGTGCCAGCAGTTTAGGGCCGCTACAGGGGGACACTGAAGCTTTCTTT. The rearrangement links TRBV27 to TRBJ1-1; 8 bases are shared with TRBD1. V lost 2 bases to trimming and J lost 3 bases; unmatched junction nucleotides: 8. Germline CDR1 MNHEY, CDR2 SMNVEV (reference sequence). The CDR3 spans 16 residues.

The chain recombines TRBV4-1 with TRBJ2-5; 9 bases fit TRBD2. The V segment lost 0 bases and the J segment 4 bases; nucleotides outside the gene matches: 12. This CDR3 is built from 18 residues. The V gene's germline CDR1 is MGHRA and CDR2 YSYEKL. In nucleotides, the CDR3 is TGCGCCAGCAGCCAAGATAGCGGTAGCGGGGGAACCGGAGAGACCCAGTACTTC. Residues: CASSQDSGSGGTGETQYF.

This clone was observed a single time. This chain connects TRBV18 to TRBJ1-4; D is unresolved. Trimming took 3 bases from V and 1 from J, leaving 3 bases between them. The CDR3 has 13 amino acids. Germline V CDR1 and CDR2: KGHSH, LQKENI. This CDR3 is CASSPKTNEKLFF. The CDR3 DNA is TGTGCCAGCTCACCCAAAACTAATGAAAAACTGTTTTTT.

The chain uses TRBV5-1 and TRBJ2-5; 11 bases match TRBD2. This CDR3 spans 15 amino acids. Germline V gene lookup returns CDR1 SGHRS and CDR2 YFSETQ. V shed 3 bases, J shed 5 bases, and the junction held 6 bases outside the gene matches. In DNA form, the CDR3 reads TGCGCCAGCAGCTCGACTAGCGGGGAGGGGGAGACCCAGTACTTC. Protein sequence: CASSSTSGEGETQYF.

There are a few counts of this clone. This chain joins TRBV6-1 and TRBJ2-2, with D tentatively TRBD1 (6 bases). Germline CDR1 and CDR2: MNHNS and SASEGT. The CDR3 extends over 15 amino acids. Trimming stripped 2 bases from V and 2 bases from J, with 9 bases between. The CDR3 DNA reads TGTGCCAGCAGTGAAAGGACAGTAAACACCGGGGAGCTGTTTTTT. Residues: CASSERTVNTGELFF.

About this clone: This sample also contains other DNA sequences that code for the same CDR3. This chain connects TRBV7-2 to TRBJ2-7; D may be TRBD1 (5 bases). V was pared by 4 bases and J by 3 bases, with 10 bases between. CDR1 and CDR2 (germline): SGHTA, FQGNSA. The CDR3 loop spans 13 amino acids. The CDR3 DNA follows: TGTGCCAGCAGCTCCCGTAGGGGCTACGAGCAGTACTTC. The encoded protein is CASSSRRGYEQYF.

This chain uses TRBV7-2 with TRBJ2-4; possibly TRBD2 for D (5 bases). The germline V gene encodes CDR1 SGHTA and CDR2 FQGNSA. Deletions cut 2 bases from V and 6 bases from J, with 17 bases between. CDR3 length: 16 amino acids. The CDR3 sequence is CASSLRVSGMGNIQYF. The CDR3 DNA follows: TGTGCCAGCAGCTTACGGGTATCCGGGATGGGAAACATTCAGTACTTC.

The chain has TRBV27 and TRBJ1-2; 7 bases match TRBD1. J was trimmed by 4 bases and V by 8 bases; bases with no gene match: 10. The germline CDR1 and CDR2 sequences are MNHEY and SMNVEV (reference sequence). This CDR3 has 14 amino acids. Here the CDR3 reads CASGDYRQGYGYTF. In nucleotides, the CDR3 is TGTGCCAGCGGAGACTACCGACAGGGCTATGGCTACACCTTC.

The chain uses TRBV10-3 and TRBJ1-2; D possibly corresponds to TRBD1 (5 bases). The V and J ends lost 3 bases and 8 bases respectively, with 19 bases between them. The CDR3 loop spans 15 amino acids. CDR1 and CDR2 (germline): ENHRY, SYGVKD. The chain's CDR3 is CAISDVQGPGRGYTF. CDR3 in DNA: TGTGCCATCAGTGATGTCCAGGGCCCTGGACGGGGCTACACCTTC.

This clone is a singleton in its sample. The V and J genes are TRBV7-2 and TRBJ2-7; 7 bases map to TRBD2. The V and J ends lost 5 bases and 6 bases, in that order; junction bases with no gene match: 10. Germline V lookup: CDR1 SGHTA, CDR2 FQGNSA. This CDR3 comprises 14 residues. CDR3 coding DNA: TGTGCCAGCAGCCAAAGCGGGACTTTAGGCGAGCAGTACTTC. Translated: CASSQSGTLGEQYF.

The chain recombines TRBV7-2 with TRBJ2-1; a possible D gene is TRBD1 (6 bases). Germline V gives CDR1 SGHTA, CDR2 FQGNSA. This CDR3 has 16 residues. V lost 2 bases, J lost 0 bases, and 11 bases lay in between. For the CDR3, the DNA is TGTGCCAGCAGCTTAATGGGGGCTGACTCCTACAATGAGCAGTTCTTC. Translated, it gives CASSLMGADSYNEQFF.

The chain joins TRBV6-6 to TRBJ2-3; no firm D call. Trimming pared 3 bases from V and 6 bases from J, leaving 4 bases between. The germline CDR1 and CDR2 sequences are MNHNY and SVGAGI (reference sequence). This CDR3 spans 11 amino acids. The DNA of the CDR3 is TGTGCCAGCAGTTATATCGATACGCAGTATTTT. Translated: CASSYIDTQYF.

The J gene is TRBJ2-2, the V gene TRBV7-8; D possibly corresponds to TRBD1 (5 bases). This CDR3 comprises 15 residues. The germline V gene encodes CDR1 SGHVS and CDR2 FQNEAQ. Trimming removed 5 bases from V and 2 bases from J, with 12 bases in between. CDR3 residues: CASSLLTENTGELFF. As DNA, the CDR3 is TGTGCCAGCAGCCTACTGACAGAAAACACCGGGGAGCTGTTTTTT.

The CDR3, as DNA: TGTGCCAGCAGATGGGCAGCGAACACCGGGGAGCTGTTTTTT. It translates to CASRWAANTGELFF. This chain connects TRBV28 to TRBJ2-2; no clear D. The CDR3 totals 14 residues. The germline V gene encodes CDR1 MDHEN and CDR2 SYDVKM. V was cut by 6 bases and J by 0 bases, with 8 bases left in between.

This chain joins TRBV30 and TRBJ2-3; possible D gene TRBD1, 5 bases. V shed 0 bases and J shed 5 bases, with 12 bases lying between them. The length of the CDR3 is 14 residues. CDR1 GTSNPN and CDR2 SVGIG come from the germline V gene (reference sequence). The CDR3 here is CAWSVGRVGDTQYF. DNA for the CDR3: TGTGCCTGGAGTGTGGGCAGGGTGGGAGATACGCAGTATTTT.

This clone was seen more than once but under ten times. V gene TRBV27 combines with J gene TRBJ1-4, with D perhaps TRBD1 (6 bases). Per germline, CDR1 MNHEY and CDR2 SMNVEV (reference sequence). The CDR3 extends over 16 amino acids. V dropped 3 bases and J dropped 4 bases, with 15 bases sitting between them. The CDR3 nucleotides read TGTGCCAGCAGTTTCGGACCCGGCAGGGGTAATGAAAAACTGTTTTTT. Residues: CASSFGPGRGNEKLFF.

The chain couples TRBV5-4 to TRBJ2-7; 8 bases match TRBD2. V lost 2 bases and J lost 7; bases outside the gene matches: 11. The CDR3 extends over 15 amino acids. Germline assignment: CDR1 SGHNT and CDR2 YYREEE (reference sequence). This CDR3 reads CASSFETSVSSEQYF. CDR3 in DNA: TGTGCCAGCAGCTTCGAGACTAGCGTTAGTAGTGAGCAGTACTTC.

The gene calls are TRBV19 and TRBJ1-5; tentatively, D is TRBD1 (6 bases). CDR1 and CDR2 from the germline V gene are LNHDA and SQIVND (reference sequence). V gave up 3 bases and J gave up 12 bases, with 9 bases separating them. The CDR3 runs to 11 residues. CDR3 coding DNA: TGTGCCAGTAGTATTGAAGGGGGCCAGCATTTT. It yields the protein CASSIEGGQHF.

This clone was counted a few times. The CDR3 region is CASSEISRVAEAFF. The CDR3 DNA follows: TGTGCCAGCAGTGAGATTTCCAGGGTGGCTGAAGCTTTCTTT. V usage is TRBV25-1 and J usage is TRBJ1-1; the D gene is possibly TRBD1 (5 bases). The CDR3 is 14 residues long. The V gene's germline CDR1 is MGHDK and CDR2 SYGVNS. Trimming took 3 bases from V and 6 from J, leaving 14 bases between them.

The J gene is TRBJ1-1, the V gene TRBV29-1; 10 bases line up with TRBD1. This CDR3 spans 13 amino acids. Germline-derived CDR1 and CDR2 are SQVTM and ANQGSEA. Trimming took 5 bases from V and 5 from J; bases not matched to a gene: 5. This CDR3 reads CSVWGTGETEAFF. CDR3 sequence (DNA): TGCAGCGTTTGGGGGACAGGGGAAACTGAAGCTTTCTTT.

The chain links TRBV3-1 (or the pseudogene TRBV3-2) to TRBJ2-7; TRBD2 agrees at 9 bases. V dropped 4 bases and J dropped 4; count of bases not matched to a gene: 8. This CDR3 is 15 amino acids long. Germline CDR1 reads LGHDT; CDR2 reads YNNKEL (reference sequence). CDR3 in DNA: TGTGCCAGCAGCCCAAACCTAGCGGGATCTTACGAGCAGTACTTC. This sequence encodes CASSPNLAGSYEQYF.

The chain joins TRBV4-1 to TRBJ2-1; 13 nucleotides match TRBD2. Germline V gene lookup returns CDR1 MGHRA and CDR2 YSYEKL. V was pared by 5 bases and J by 8 bases, with 6 bases of the junction left unmatched. The CDR3 totals 15 residues. The CDR3 region is CASSEGTSGIYEQFF. Written as DNA, the CDR3 is TGCGCCAGCAGCGAAGGGACTAGCGGGATCTATGAGCAGTTCTTC.

Only one count was recorded for this clone. The chain couples TRBV4-1 to TRBJ2-3, with 7 bases matching TRBD2. This CDR3 comprises 15 residues. Germline CDR1 MGHRA, CDR2 YSYEKL. Trimming at V came to 3 bases and at J to 3 bases, leaving 6 bases not matched to a gene. CDR3 protein: CASSHGSGKTDTQYF. CDR3 nucleotides: TGCGCCAGCAGCCATGGAAGCGGGAAAACAGATACGCAGTATTTT.